Detailed here is one T cell receptor beta chain. Its antigen is still unknown. The data stem from a study of T cells after yellow fever vaccination. UMIs were added to TCR cDNA along with a universal primer site when it was made by 5'RACE template switching. In TCRdb, the 5' RACE reads were re-called with MiXCR into one record per CDR3 protein. Of approximately 580,000 distinct CDR3 sequences in the sample, about a sixth were seen once. The V gene's germline CDR1 is MNHNS and CDR2 SASEGT. V lost 5 bases and J lost 5, with 21 bases in between. The CDR3 is 16 amino acids. Findings and limits, study-wide: Post-booster reappearance was seen for most primary-vaccination clones (roughly 96% CD4, roughly 88% CD8).

The chain is built from TRBV6-1 and TRBJ1-2; the D is unclear. The sequencing used PBMCs, collected about 5 days after the first yellow fever vaccination. The TCR sequence derives from a man between 18 and 29 years old who received the YFV17D yellow fever vaccine. CDR3 in amino acids: CASSTRVAENTYGYTF. The CDR3 DNA follows: TGTGCCAGCAGTACGAGGGTAGCGGAGAATACGTATGGCTACACCTTC.